Listed here are 27 T cell receptor beta chains from one sample, sequenced in a study of CD8+CD57+ T cells in acquired aplastic anemia. TCR beta VDJ combinations and CDR3 sequences were profiled from genomic DNA. TCRdb passed the reads through MiXCR, listing each CDR3 protein once. The sample records 130,000 or so distinct CDR3 sequences, approximately 36% being singletons. Flow cytometry had shown expanded CD8+CD57+ cells in the patients chosen for sequencing. The specimen sequenced was sorted CD4+, CD8+, or CD8+CD57+ T cells (not recorded which) from PBMCs. These receptors were taken from a human donor with aplastic anemia.

The chain links TRBV20-1 to TRBJ1-1; D might be TRBD1 (5 bases). There are 15 residues in the CDR3. Germline CDR1 reads DFQATT; CDR2 reads SNEGSKA (reference sequence). Trimming took off 1 base at V and 4 bases at J, with 16 bases between the two ends. This CDR3 reads CSARVVRGVSTEAFF. CDR3 coding DNA: TGCAGTGCTAGAGTCGTGCGGGGGGTCAGCACTGAAGCTTTCTTT.

V usage is TRBV15 and J usage is TRBJ1-4, with 9 nucleotides matching TRBD1. V lost 8 bases, J lost 4 bases, and 2 bases stayed unmatched. The CDR3 runs 13 residues. Germline CDR1 LNHNV, CDR2 YYDKDF (reference sequence). This CDR3 is CATRQGVNEKLFF. The DNA of the CDR3 is TGTGCCACCCGACAGGGGGTTAATGAAAAACTGTTTTTT.

The sample holds many counts of this clonotype. The J gene is TRBJ2-1, the V gene TRBV9, with 10 nucleotides matching TRBD2. V lost 4 bases and J lost 3; bases outside the gene matches: 4. Germline loops: CDR1 SGDLS, CDR2 YYNGEE. This CDR3 contains 15 residues. DNA for the CDR3: TGTGCCAGCAGCCCGAGCGGGGGGGGCTACAATGAGCAGTTCTTC. This codes for CASSPSGGGYNEQFF.

This clonotype was detected ten times or more. The chain joins TRBV27 to TRBJ1-2; D is possibly TRBD1 (6 bases). V lost 3 bases to trimming and J lost 0 bases, with 8 bases between them. The CDR3 spans 14 residues. Germline lookup yields CDR1 MNHEY and CDR2 SMNVEV (reference sequence). The CDR3 coding sequence is TGTGCCAGCAGTTTGACAGGAACTAACTATGGCTACACCTTC. Protein product: CASSLTGTNYGYTF.

This clonotype was seen ten or more times. This chain connects TRBV6-1 to TRBJ1-5; 7 bases fit TRBD1. Losses at the gene ends were 3 bases for V and 4 bases for J; bases not matched to a gene: 15. Germline loops: CDR1 MNHNS, CDR2 SASEGT. The CDR3 has 18 residues. CDR3 DNA sequence: TGTGCCAGCAGTGATACGGGTACATTAGGGGGCGCGAATCAGCCCCAGCATTTT. It encodes CASSDTGTLGGANQPQHF.

In this sample, this clonotype turned up many times. The chain uses TRBV6-4 and TRBJ2-6; D is uncertain. Trimming removed 3 bases from V and 0 bases from J, with 6 bases in between. The germline V gene has CDR1 MRHNA and CDR2 SNTAGT. This CDR3 spans 15 amino acids. The CDR3 DNA follows: TGTGCCAGCAGTGAGGGGTTCTCTGGGGCCAACGTCCTGACTTTC. The encoded protein is CASSEGFSGANVLTF.

There are many counts of this clonotype. This chain joins TRBV5-8 and TRBJ1-1; the D gene is possibly TRBD1 (5 bases). Germline CDR1 reads SGHTS; CDR2 reads YDEGEE. The V and J ends lost 3 bases and 5 bases respectively, with 14 bases between them. The CDR3 has 14 amino acids. The CDR3 DNA sequence: TGTGCCAGCAGCTCGGTGAGGGGCGCGACTGAAGCTTTCTTT. Translating it yields CASSSVRGATEAFF. Combining the CDR3 with reference TRBV5-8 and TRBJ1-1 gives the whole variable domain EAGVTQSPTHLIKTRGQQATLRCSPISGHTSVYWYQQALGLGLQFLLWYDEGEERNRGNFPPRFSGRQFPNYSSELNVNALELEDSALYLCASSSVRGATEAFFGQGTRLTVV.

This clonotype appeared many times. V gene TRBV7-9 combines with J gene TRBJ1-5; D perhaps matches TRBD1 (5 bases). V was clipped by 4 bases and J by 0 bases, with 16 bases between them. This CDR3 is built from 17 residues. CDR1 is SEHNR, CDR2 FQNEAQ, per germline (reference sequence). This CDR3 is CASSSSGGRNSNQPQHF. As DNA, the CDR3 is TGTGCCAGCAGCTCCTCGGGGGGGAGGAATAGCAATCAGCCCCAGCATTTT.

The chain uses TRBV18 and TRBJ1-3; the D is unclear. This CDR3 region has 14 residues. CDR1 is KGHSH and CDR2 is LQKENI in the germline V gene. V was cut by 3 bases and J by 2 bases, with 8 bases left in between. The CDR3 here is CASSPPVTGNTIYF. Written as DNA, the CDR3 is TGTGCCAGCTCACCCCCGGTAACTGGAAACACCATATATTTT.

The chain is built from TRBV4-1 and TRBJ1-1; D is unresolved. The CDR3 covers 15 residues. V dropped 0 bases and J dropped 1 base, with 9 bases sitting between them. The germline V gene has CDR1 MGHRA and CDR2 YSYEKL. CDR3 loop: CASSQEIFPNTEAFF. The CDR3 bases are TGCGCCAGCAGCCAAGAAATATTCCCGAACACTGAAGCTTTCTTT.

This clonotype was seen ten or more times. The chain is built from TRBV19 and TRBJ2-3, with D maybe TRBD2 (6 bases). The CDR3 spans 12 residues. Trimming cost V 7 bases and J 10 bases, with 15 bases left between them. Germline V gene sequence: CDR1 LNHDA, CDR2 SQIVND (reference sequence). CDR3 in amino acids: CASTPGAGSQYF. CDR3 bases: TGTGCCAGTACCCCTGGGGCGGGGTCGCAGTATTTT.

There are many counts of this clonotype. The genes are TRBV5-1 and TRBJ1-1; the match to TRBD1 covers 9 bases. This CDR3 has 17 amino acids. J gave up 3 bases and V 1 base, and 10 bases lay outside the gene matches. Germline V CDR1 and CDR2: SGHRS, YFSETQ. The CDR3 DNA reads TGCGCCAGCAGCTTGACCGACAGGGGGTCTTGGGACACTGAAGCTTTCTTT. Translating it yields CASSLTDRGSWDTEAFF. The whole variable domain, filled in from reference TRBV5-1 and TRBJ1-1, reads KAGVTQTPRYLIKTRGQQVTLSCSPISGHRSVSWYQQTPGQGLQFLFEYFSETQRNKGNFPGRFSGRQFSNSRSEMNVSTLELGDSALYLCASSLTDRGSWDTEAFFGQGTRLTVV.

V and J are TRBV6-2 or TRBV6-3 and TRBJ2-1; TRBD1 matches 9 bases. The CDR3 covers 15 residues. The ends lost 5 bases at V and 5 bases at J; junction bases unmatched: 7. Germline values: CDR1 MNHEY, CDR2 SVGEGT. DNA of the CDR3: TGTGCCAGCAGTCCGGACAGGGGAAGGAACAATGAGCAGTTCTTC. Translation: CASSPDRGRNNEQFF.

The chain links TRBV24-1 to TRBJ2-3; maybe TRBD1 (5 bases). Per the germline V gene, CDR1 is KGHDR and CDR2 is SFDVKD. With 1 base removed from V and 6 bases from J, the gap between germline ends came to 19 bases. The CDR3 contains 17 residues. CDR3 region: CATSDFNTRVMRDTQYF. Here the CDR3 DNA reads TGTGCCACCAGTGATTTCAATACCAGGGTGATGAGGGATACGCAGTATTTT.

The gene calls are TRBV9 and TRBJ2-1; 7 nucleotides agree with TRBD2. Germline V gives CDR1 SGDLS, CDR2 YYNGEE. The CDR3 contains 15 residues. V shed 4 bases, J shed 7 bases, and the junction held 11 bases outside the gene matches. Here the CDR3 reads CASSPRGGGANEQFF. CDR3 in DNA: TGTGCCAGCAGCCCGCGGGGCGGGGGAGCTAATGAGCAGTTCTTC.

V gene TRBV11-3 combines with J gene TRBJ1-2; possibly TRBD1 for D (5 bases). V was shortened by 5 bases and J by 8 bases, with 21 bases between the two germline ends. The CDR3 contains 15 residues. The germline V gene encodes CDR1 SGHNT and CDR2 YENEEA. CDR3 loop: CASSGTTGLSGGYTF. The CDR3 region has the DNA TGTGCCAGCAGCGGGACGACTGGGTTATCGGGAGGCTACACCTTC.

The chain links TRBV5-1 to TRBJ2-3; 9 bases fit TRBD2. J lost 2 bases, V lost 4 bases, and 8 bases had no gene match. In germline, CDR1 is SGHRS, CDR2 YFSETQ. The CDR3 totals 16 residues. CDR3 loop: CASSQQRGAITDTQYF. The CDR3 nucleotides are TGCGCCAGCAGCCAACAGCGGGGGGCCATCACAGATACGCAGTATTTT.

The chain is built from TRBV20-1 and TRBJ2-1, with D tentatively TRBD2 (7 bases). Germline loops: CDR1 DFQATT, CDR2 SNEGSKA (reference sequence). V gave up 6 bases and J gave up 0 bases, with 18 bases separating them. The CDR3 loop spans 16 amino acids. The CDR3 here is CSAPSAGASSYNEQFF. CDR3 in DNA: TGCAGTGCGCCCTCCGCGGGGGCCAGCTCCTACAATGAGCAGTTCTTC.

The CDR3 loop is CASSPQGLGYTF. In nucleotides, the CDR3 is TGTGCCAGCAGCCCACAGGGGTTAGGCTACACCTTC. The chain recombines TRBV7-9 with TRBJ1-2; 7 nucleotides align to TRBD1. The trim removed 5 bases at V and 8 bases at J, leaving 5 bases unmatched. This CDR3 is built from 12 residues. CDR1 SEHNR and CDR2 FQNEAQ come from the germline V gene (reference sequence).

This rearrangement joins TRBV10-3 to TRBJ2-7, with D tentatively TRBD1 (5 bases). Germline V gene sequence: CDR1 ENHRY, CDR2 SYGVKD. The CDR3 contains 12 residues. The CDR3 DNA sequence: TGTGCCAGCAGTAAAGGGGTAAATGAGCAGTACGTC. Its protein is CASSKGVNEQYV.

A remark on this clonotype: One end of the junction fails to match germline, which may point to a read error. The chain joins TRBV15 to TRBJ2-7; TRBD1 is a possible D gene (6 bases). Germline CDR1 and CDR2: LNHNV and YYDKDF (reference sequence). The CDR3 extends over 14 amino acids. The CDR3 here is CATSRSGQSYERYF. The DNA of the CDR3 is TGTGCCACCAGCAGATCCGGACAGTCCTACGAGCGGTACTTC.

This clonotype was found a few times. This chain joins TRBV7-8 and TRBJ1-5, with 7 bases that match TRBD1. V dropped 4 bases and J dropped 4; count of bases not matched to a gene: 1. The CDR3 extends over 13 amino acids. Germline lookup yields CDR1 SGHVS and CDR2 FQNEAQ. The CDR3 region is CASSSGQNQPQHF. CDR3 coding DNA: TGTGCCAGCAGCTCGGGACAGAATCAGCCCCAGCATTTT.

The chain uses TRBV4-1 and TRBJ2-3, with D hard to call. Germline CDR1 and CDR2: MGHRA and YSYEKL. V shed 0 bases and J shed 2 bases, with 12 bases lying between them. This CDR3 contains 16 residues. Here the CDR3 reads CASSQDRWASTDTQYF. The CDR3 coding sequence is TGCGCCAGCAGCCAAGATCGGTGGGCCTCCACAGATACGCAGTATTTT.

At least ten counts were recorded for this clonotype. The chain recombines TRBV7-9 with TRBJ2-3; a weak D match, TRBD2 (5 bases). V was pared by 3 bases and J by 2 bases, with 9 bases between. This CDR3 contains 14 residues. Germline values: CDR1 SEHNR, CDR2 FQNEAQ (reference sequence). The CDR3 DNA follows: TGTGCCAGCAGCTTGGGAGACTTCACAGATACGCAGTATTTT. Its protein product is CASSLGDFTDTQYF.

This clonotype was seen only a few times. This chain links TRBV19 with TRBJ1-1; 7 bases match TRBD1. J gave up 0 bases and V 2 bases, and 3 bases lay outside the gene matches. Germline-derived CDR1 and CDR2 are LNHDA and SQIVND (reference sequence). The length of the CDR3 is 15 residues. CDR3 DNA sequence: TGTGCCAGTAGTATACCGGACAGGATGAACACTGAAGCTTTCTTT. Residues: CASSIPDRMNTEAFF. The whole variable domain, remainder taken from reference TRBV19 and TRBJ1-1, is DGGITQSPKYLFRKEGQNVTLSCEQNLNHDAMYWYRQDPGQGLRLIYYSQIVNDFQKGDIAEGYSVSREKKESFPLTVTSAQKNPTAFYLCASSIPDRMNTEAFFGQGTRLTVV.

A note on this clonotype: This may stem from a read error, because a much larger clone lies one nucleotide away. The rearrangement uses TRBV6-1 and TRBJ2-7; no reliable D call. The CDR3 runs 13 residues. Germline V gene sequence: CDR1 MNHNS, CDR2 SASEGT. The CDR3 is CASSEAGVFMQCF. The CDR3 nucleotides are TGTGCCAGCAGTGAAGCAGGAGTTTTTATGCAGTGCTTC.

The V and J genes are TRBV5-1 and TRBJ1-6, with D possibly being TRBD1 (6 bases). The germline V gene encodes CDR1 SGHRS and CDR2 YFSETQ. This CDR3 has 13 residues. V was pared by 3 bases and J by 7 bases, with 8 bases between. The chain's CDR3 is CASSSRGNSPLHF. CDR3 bases: TGCGCCAGCAGCTCCAGGGGAAATTCACCCCTCCACTTT. The variable domain in full, completed from reference TRBV5-1 and TRBJ1-6, reads KAGVTQTPRYLIKTRGQQVTLSCSPISGHRSVSWYQQTPGQGLQFLFEYFSETQRNKGNFPGRFSGRQFSNSRSEMNVSTLELGDSALYLCASSSRGNSPLHFGNGTRLTVT.